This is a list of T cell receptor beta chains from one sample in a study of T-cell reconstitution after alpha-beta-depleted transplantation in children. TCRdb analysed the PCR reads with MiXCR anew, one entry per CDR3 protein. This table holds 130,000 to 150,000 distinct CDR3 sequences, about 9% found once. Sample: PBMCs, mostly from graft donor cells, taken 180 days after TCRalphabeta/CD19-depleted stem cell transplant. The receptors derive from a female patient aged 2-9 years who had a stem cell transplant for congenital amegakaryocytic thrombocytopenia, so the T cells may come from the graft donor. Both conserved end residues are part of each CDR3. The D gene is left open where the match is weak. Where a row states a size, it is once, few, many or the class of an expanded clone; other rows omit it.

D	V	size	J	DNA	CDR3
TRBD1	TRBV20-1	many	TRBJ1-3	TGCAGTGCTCAGGGGGGCGCAGATGGAAACACCATATATTTT	CSAQGGADGNTIYF
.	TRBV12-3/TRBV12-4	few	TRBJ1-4	TGTGCCACAATATTAGACAGCTCTAATGAAAAACTGTTTTTT	CATILDSSNEKLFF
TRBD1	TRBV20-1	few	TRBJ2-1	TGCAGTGCCAGTCGTCCGGGACAGGGATCCAATGAGCAGTTCTTC	CSASRPGQGSNEQFF
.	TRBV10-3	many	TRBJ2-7	TGTGCCATCAGTGAGGCTACAGCTTCGGAGCAGTACTTC	CAISEATASEQYF
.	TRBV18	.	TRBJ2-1	TGTGCCAGCTCACCTTATCCAGTGGGTACGGATGAGCAGTTCTTC	CASSPYPVGTDEQFF
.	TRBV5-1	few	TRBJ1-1	TGCGCCAGCAGCCCAACACAGGGTTTGAACACTGAAGCTTTCTTT	CASSPTQGLNTEAFF
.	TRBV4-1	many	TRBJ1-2	TGCGCCAGCAGCCAAGCCCCCTGGGGGGTAGCTAACTATGGCTACACCTTC	CASSQAPWGVANYGYTF
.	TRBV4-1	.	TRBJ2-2	TGCGCCAGCAGCCAATCCCCGGGCCCTAACACCGGGGAGCTGTTTTTT	CASSQSPGPNTGELFF
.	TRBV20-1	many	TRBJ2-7	TGCAGTGCTAGTCTGGGCGGGGACTCCTACGAGCAGTACTTC	CSASLGGDSYEQYF
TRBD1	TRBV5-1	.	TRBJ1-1	TGCGCCAGCAGCTTGGTTAGGACAGGGATCACTGAAGCTTTCTTT	CASSLVRTGITEAFF
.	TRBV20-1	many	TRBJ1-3	TGCAGTGCTAGAGGGACCCTGAGCTCTGGAAACACCATATATTTT	CSARGTLSSGNTIYF
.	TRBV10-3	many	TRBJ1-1	TGTGCCATCAGACAGAACACTGAAGCTTTCTTT	CAIRQNTEAFF
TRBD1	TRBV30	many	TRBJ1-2	TGTGCCTGGAGGACAGGGGGGTATGGCTACACCTTC	CAWRTGGYGYTF
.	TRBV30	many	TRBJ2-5	TGTGCCTTCCAAAATTGGGAGACCCAGTACTTC	CAFQNWETQYF
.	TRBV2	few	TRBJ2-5	TGTGCCAGCAGTTACAGGGATTTGGAGACCCAGTACTTC	CASSYRDLETQYF
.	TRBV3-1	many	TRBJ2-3	TGTGCCAGCATGCGACTCGGGGGGCCCCCCGGAGATACGCAGTATTTT	CASMRLGGPPGDTQYF
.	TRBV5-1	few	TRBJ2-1	TGCGCCAGCAGCTTGGGGCTAGCCCACTACAATGAGCAGTTCTTC	CASSLGLAHYNEQFF
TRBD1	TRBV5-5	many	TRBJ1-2	TGTGCCAGCAGCTCCCCACGGACAGGGTTTGGCTACACCTTC	CASSSPRTGFGYTF